A single TCR beta chain is shown here with its context. What this receptor recognizes is not known. No base quality information exists; no much larger clone differs at one position. Libraries were made using 5' RACE. Data came from an Illumina HiSeq 2500. A second PCR of roughly 6 to 11 cycles was run with a J-beta primer mix and a sample-barcoded 5' primer. A unique molecular identifier was introduced onto each TCR beta cDNA molecule by a template-switch 5' adaptor carrying 12 random nucleotides. Each sample yielded at least 3 million CDR3-containing paired-end reads. First-strand cDNA synthesis was performed from all RNA using the Mint cDNA synthesis kit, with priming by a TRBC-specific oligonucleotide. Following uracil-DNA glycosylase treatment, a first 18-cycle PCR with universal primers M1SS and BC2_uni_R was performed on all cDNA. In the authors' own workflow: Each sample was normalized by randomly selecting 1 million high-quality reads, each carrying a distinct molecular identifier. Reads sharing molecular identifiers were discarded rather than binned into consensus sequences. MiTCR, set to a Q25 quality threshold and the strictest error-elimination algorithm, was used for CDR3 identification, clonotype clustering and error correction. Lower-bound total TCR beta diversity was estimated with a nonparametric unseen species model using Euler transformation. The public reads were run again by TCRdb, first through fastp at Q25 and then through MiXCR, and only productive beta chains were kept. Merged by CDR3 protein, the rows form single entries marked with the most common genes and DNA. TCRdb's processing, not the authors', yielded these V and J calls. The sample table shows 700,000 to 950,000 distinct CDR3 sequences, and roughly 64% are seen once. Roughly 22% of the sample is taken by the ten largest.

The data are from a study of blood T cells in healthy people across ages (dated by TCRdb to 2013 to 2016). In the study overall: In model experiments, template switching captured about one uniquely barcoded TCR beta cDNA molecule for every two T cells. The study measured age-related changes in TCR beta repertoire diversity using deep sequencing normalized with unique cDNA molecular identifiers. To avoid experimental bias, donors of different ages were distributed randomly across sequencing lanes. The study analyzed two additional independent replicas of 1 million unique cDNA reads from the same blood draw for two donors, one aged 18 to 29 and one aged 80 or older. The donors were split into four age groups: young (average around 15 years), middle-aged (39), aged (approximately 60) and long-lived (approximately 89).

The CDR3 goes from the cysteine to the phenylalanine over 13 residues. Here the CDR3 DNA is all that survives: 39 bases in frame from base 1. V is shortened by 4 bases, J by 8 bases, and the region joining them spans 14 bases. CDR1 is given as LGHDT and CDR2 as YNNKEL, both from the germline V gene (reference sequence). Results and caveats for the whole study, not just this receptor: Estimates of total diversity from one million sequenced T cells were regarded as lower bounds and underestimates. Conclusive comparison of naive and antigen-experienced compartments was prevented by the profiling of bulk unsorted PBMCs. As age increased, observed TCR beta diversity per million T cells dropped in a roughly linear way, and a significant reduction was already evident by age roughly 40. The percentage of naive T cells measured by flow cytometry correlated strongly with observed TCR beta diversity. Because the CMV infection status of the donors was unknown, age-related changes in expanded clonotypes may potentially have been confounded. The long-lived group showed more naive CD4+ T cells, fewer expanded clones and increased TCR diversity than the aged group, suggesting age selection.

The donors were some 36 Caucasian individuals from Russia, aged 6 to 90 years, who were systemically healthy. Each donor gave roughly 11 milliliters of peripheral blood, drawn into EDTA-treated Vacutainer tubes. PBMCs were isolated by Ficoll-Paque density-gradient centrifugation, with at least 6 million obtained per sample. Trizol reagent was used to extract total RNA from the PBMCs, yielding at least 6 micrograms per sample. The percentages of naive CD45RAhigh/CD27high T cells were determined by flow cytometry on a PBMC aliquot from every donor. The source of this sequence is a man aged 25-40 years in good health. The receptor chain draws on TRBV3-1 and TRBJ1-2, with the D gene too uncertain to name. The material sequenced was blood. The nucleotides read TGTGCCAGCAGCCTCGGGTCCGTAAACGGCTACACCTTC. The translation is CASSLGSVNGYTF.